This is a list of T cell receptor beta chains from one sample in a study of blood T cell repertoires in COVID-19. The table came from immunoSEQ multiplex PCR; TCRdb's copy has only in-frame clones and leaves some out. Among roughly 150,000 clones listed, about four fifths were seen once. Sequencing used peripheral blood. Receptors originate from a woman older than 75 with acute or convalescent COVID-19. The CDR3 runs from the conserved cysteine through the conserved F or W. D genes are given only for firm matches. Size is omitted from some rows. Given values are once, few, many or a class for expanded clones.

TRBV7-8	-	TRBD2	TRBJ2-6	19	TGTGCCAGCAGCTCGCGGACTAGCGGGGGGAACTCTGGGGCCAACGTCCTGACTTTC	CASSSRTSGGNSGANVLTF
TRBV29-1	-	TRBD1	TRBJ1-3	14	TGCAGCGTTGCCGGGACAGGGAGCGGAAACACCATATATTTT	CSVAGTGSGNTIYF
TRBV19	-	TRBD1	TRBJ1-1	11	TGTGCCAGTATGGGACAGCCTGAAGCTTTCTTT	CASMGQPEAFF
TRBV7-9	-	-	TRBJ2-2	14	TGTGCCAGCAGGGGGGGTCTCGACACCGGGGAGCTGTTTTTT	CASRGGLDTGELFF
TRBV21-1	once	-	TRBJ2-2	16	TGTGCCAGCAGCAAAGGTGTTTTCAGGAACACCGGGGAGCTGTTTTTT	CASSKGVFRNTGELFF
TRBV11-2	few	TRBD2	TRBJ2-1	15	TGTGCCAGCAGCAAGGAGCGGGGGGGCCACAATGAGCAGTTCTTC	CASSKERGGHNEQFF
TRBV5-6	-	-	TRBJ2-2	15	TGTGCCAGCAGCTTGTTAGCGCTGAACACCGGGGAGCTGTTTTTT	CASSLLALNTGELFF
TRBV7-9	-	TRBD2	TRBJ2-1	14	TGTGCCAGCAGCCTCCAACTAGCGAACAATGAGCAGTTCTTC	CASSLQLANNEQFF
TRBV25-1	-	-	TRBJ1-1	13	TGTGCCAGCAGTTCGAGGAGGGAAACTGAAGCTTTCTTT	CASSSRRETEAFF
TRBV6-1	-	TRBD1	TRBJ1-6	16	TGTGCCAGCAGTGAAGCGAAAGGGACAGGGAGTTCACCCCTCCACTTT	CASSEAKGTGSSPLHF
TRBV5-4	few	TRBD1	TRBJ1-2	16	TGTGCCAGCAGCTTGGACCAGACAGGGGGCGCCTATGGCTACACCTTC	CASSLDQTGGAYGYTF
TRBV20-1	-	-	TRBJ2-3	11	TGCAGTGCTCTAGGGAGCGATACGCAGTATTTT	CSALGSDTQYF
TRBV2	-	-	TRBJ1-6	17	TGTGCCAGCCGCTCCGGATCCAGGGCCTCCTATAATTCACCCCTCCACTTT	CASRSGSRASYNSPLHF